Listed here is a single T cell receptor beta chain. Repertoires were generated with immunoSEQ multiplex PCR, while TCRdb's copy carries only in-frame clones and drops some. The profile shows 110,000 to 150,000 clones, roughly 89% of them singletons. This record comes from a study of blood T cell repertoires in COVID-19. At the level of the study: The study drew acute and convalescent COVID-19 samples from the United States, Italy and Spain. The cDNA or gDNA used as material had been derived from T cells, B-cell-depleted T cells, or PBMCs.

The CDR3 covers 14 residues. Germline-derived CDR1 and CDR2 are KGHDR and SFDVKD. Unmatched junction bases numbered 6, after V lost 4 bases and J lost 6 bases. Sequencing was carried out using peripheral blood. The sequence derives from a man in his sixties with active or convalescent COVID-19. The chain recombines TRBV24-1 with TRBJ2-3, with TRBD1 matching 7 bases. The CDR3, as DNA: TGTGCCACCAGTGACCTTGACAGGGCCGATACGCAGTATTTT. It yields the protein CATSDLDRADTQYF.